A selection of T cell receptor beta chains follows, all from one sample in a study of glioma-infiltrating T cells after dendritic cell vaccination. The repertoire was sequenced with immunoSEQ multiplex PCR; TCRdb's copy has only in-frame clones and lacks some. The sample has fewer than 50,000 clones; 70% to 85% are singletons. This material consisted of blood, taken before dendritic cell vaccination. The receptors derive from a human donor with glioblastoma. The CDR3 runs from the conserved cysteine through the conserved F or W. D genes are given only for firm matches. Part of the rows lack a size; the others show once, few, many or a class for expanded clones.

-	TRBJ1-2	TRBV4-2	-	TGTGCCAGCAGCCAAGCAAACTCGGCGGGCTATGGCTACACCTTC	CASSQANSAGYGYTF
TRBD1	TRBJ1-2	TRBV4-3	-	TGCGCCAGCAGAGCGGGACAGGGCTATGGCTACACCTTC	CASRAGQGYGYTF
-	TRBJ2-6	TRBV4-3	-	TGCGCCAGCAGCCAAGATCCCAACTCTGGGGCCAACGTCCTGACTTTC	CASSQDPNSGANVLTF
-	TRBJ2-7	TRBV4-1	-	TGCGCCAGCAGCCAAGATCCCCGGAGATCCTACGAGCAGTACTTC	CASSQDPRRSYEQYF
TRBD1	TRBJ2-5	TRBV29-1	-	TGCAGCGTCGCTGGGACAGGGGCAGAGACCCAGTACTTC	CSVAGTGAETQYF
-	TRBJ2-1	TRBV27	-	TGTGCCAGCAGAACAGGGGGGGTTGAGCAGTTCTTC	CASRTGGVEQFF
TRBD2	TRBJ2-5	TRBV28	-	TGTGCCAGCAGTTCCCACCCTAGCGGACAAGAGACCCAGTACTTC	CASSSHPSGQETQYF
TRBD2	TRBJ2-3	TRBV7-2	-	TGTGCCAGCAGCCTCTTCGGGCGGGGGAGGTCAGATACGCAGTATTTT	CASSLFGRGRSDTQYF
-	TRBJ2-5	TRBV2	-	TGTGCCAGCAGTGTGGCAGGGCTGTGGGAGACCCAGTACTTC	CASSVAGLWETQYF
TRBD1	TRBJ2-5	TRBV7-8	-	TGTGCCAGCAGTCGTCGAACAGGGGTACAAGAGACCCAGTACTTC	CASSRRTGVQETQYF
-	TRBJ2-7	TRBV9	once	TGTGCCAGCAGCGTAGCTGAAGAGACAGCCGACCACGAGCAGTACTTC	CASSVAEETADHEQYF
TRBD2	TRBJ2-3	TRBV4-1	-	TGCGCCAGCAACCCGGGACTAGAGAAACCAGATACGCAGTATTTT	CASNPGLEKPDTQYF
-	TRBJ2-5	TRBV7-8	-	TGTGCCAGCAGCTTAGTTTCCGCGGGAAGCCAAGAGACCCAGTACTTC	CASSLVSAGSQETQYF
-	TRBJ1-1	TRBV5-1	-	TGCGCCAGCAGCTACCTTTCGGGGGTGAACACTGAAGCTTTCTTT	CASSYLSGVNTEAFF
TRBD1	TRBJ2-7	TRBV19	many	TGTGCCAGTAGTCCTACAGGGGGTTCGTTCGACGAGCAGTACTTC	CASSPTGGSFDEQYF
-	TRBJ1-1	TRBV6-6	once	TGTGCCAGCGGACCAGGGGACACTGAAGCTTTCTTT	CASGPGDTEAFF
-	TRBJ2-3	TRBV27	-	TGTGCCAGCAGTTCTGCGCTGACAGGCACAGATACGCAGTATTTT	CASSSALTGTDTQYF
-	TRBJ1-1	TRBV7-2	-	TGTGCCAGCAACCTAGGGGGTGGCACTGAAGCTTTCTTT	CASNLGGGTEAFF
TRBD1	TRBJ2-2	TRBV7-7	-	TGTGCTAGCAGCCCCAGACAGGGCTCCGGGGAGCTGTTTTTT	CASSPRQGSGELFF
TRBD1	TRBJ1-2	TRBV11-3	once	TGTGCCAGCAGCTTAGGAGGGGGCCTAGAATACACCTTC	CASSLGGGLEYTF
TRBD2	TRBJ2-7	TRBV6-5	few	TGTGCCACCGCCCTGGCGGGGGCCTACGAGCAGTACTTC	CATALAGAYEQYF
TRBD1	TRBJ2-3	TRBV11-2	once	TGTGCCAGCAGCTTGTTTGGGGGACAGGGGGTTTATACGCAGTATTTT	CASSLFGGQGVYTQYF
TRBD1	TRBJ2-3	TRBV11-3	-	TGTGCCAGCAGCTTCGCAGGGGGTAGAGATACGCAGTATTTT	CASSFAGGRDTQYF
TRBD1	TRBJ2-7	TRBV4-1	-	TGCGCCAGCGGGACAGTCTACGAGCAGTACTTC	CASGTVYEQYF
TRBD1	TRBJ1-2	TRBV19	-	TGTGCCAGTAGTTCGACAGGGGTTTACTATGGCTACACCTTC	CASSSTGVYYGYTF
TRBD1	TRBJ2-5	TRBV6-5	once	TGTGCCAGCAGCCAAATGAGGACAGGACAAGAGACCCAGTACTTC	CASSQMRTGQETQYF
-	TRBJ2-3	TRBV4-2	-	TGTGCCAGCAGCCAAGATATGAGCGCGGATACGCAGTATTTT	CASSQDMSADTQYF
-	TRBJ2-7	TRBV27	once	TGTGCCAGCAGGACAATCGGACAGACATTCTCCTACGAGCAGTACTTC	CASRTIGQTFSYEQYF
TRBD2	TRBJ2-1	TRBV4-2	-	TGTGCCAGCAGCCAAGGGGTCCTAGCGGGGGTAAATGAGCAGTTCTTC	CASSQGVLAGVNEQFF
TRBD2	TRBJ2-7	TRBV5-1	-	TGCGCCACCTCTAGCGGGGGGACCTACGAGCAGTACTTC	CATSSGGTYEQYF
TRBD2	TRBJ2-3	TRBV5-4	-	TGTGCCAGCAGCTTCGTGCGGGGGACTAGCACAGATACGCAGTATTTT	CASSFVRGTSTDTQYF
-	TRBJ2-1	TRBV6-1	-	TGTGCCAGCACCACAGTTGGGAGTGAGCAGTTCTTC	CASTTVGSEQFF
TRBD1	TRBJ2-5	TRBV11-2	-	TGTGCCAGCAGCTTATACAGGGGAGAGACCCAGTACTTC	CASSLYRGETQYF
TRBD1	TRBJ1-5	TRBV5-1	-	TGCGCCAGCAGCCCTGGGGCAGGGGGTCAGCCCCAGCATTTT	CASSPGAGGQPQHF
TRBD1	TRBJ2-7	TRBV19	-	TGTGCCAGCCGGGACAGGGGGCAGGACGAGCAGTACTTC	CASRDRGQDEQYF
-	TRBJ2-3	TRBV7-9	once	TGTGCCAGCAGCTTAAAGGTGGGGGCCCTCACAGATACGCAGTATTTT	CASSLKVGALTDTQYF
TRBD2	TRBJ2-5	TRBV27	-	TGTGCCAGCAGACTAGCGGGGAGTGAGACCCAGTACTTC	CASRLAGSETQYF
-	TRBJ1-2	TRBV6-6	-	TGTGCCAGCAATCCCGGGAACTATGGCTACACCTTC	CASNPGNYGYTF
-	TRBJ1-5	TRBV19	once	TGTGCCACCGCGGCGGGTAGCAATCAGCCCCAGCATTTT	CATAAGSNQPQHF
TRBD1	TRBJ1-2	TRBV19	-	TGTGCCAGTAGTATGGGACAGGGGGCGTATGGCTACACCTTC	CASSMGQGAYGYTF
TRBD1	TRBJ1-5	TRBV6-6	once	TGTGCCAGCAGTAAGGACAGGGGGCGGCCCCAGCATTTT	CASSKDRGRPQHF
-	TRBJ1-1	TRBV11-2	once	TGTGCCAGCAGCTTCCCAGGAAAGAACACTGAAGCTTTCTTT	CASSFPGKNTEAFF
-	TRBJ2-1	TRBV5-1	-	TGCGCCAGCAGCGTTAACCTAGGGGGGGGGCTTAATGAGCAGTTCTTC	CASSVNLGGGLNEQFF
-	TRBJ1-1	TRBV18	-	TGTGCCAGCTCACCAACGGTTCGGGGATTGGGAACTGAAGCTTTCTTT	CASSPTVRGLGTEAFF
-	TRBJ1-3	TRBV6-6	once	TGTGCCAGCAGTTACACCGGGGGGGCGGCAGGAAACACCATATATTTT	CASSYTGGAAGNTIYF
-	TRBJ1-2	TRBV6-6	-	TGTGCCAGCAGTTACTCCGCGGCAGGGGCCGAGGGCTACACCTTC	CASSYSAAGAEGYTF
-	TRBJ1-5	TRBV7-9	once	TGTGCCAGCAGCAGAGGGACTTTTGGCCTCAATCAGCCCCAGCATTTT	CASSRGTFGLNQPQHF
TRBD2	TRBJ2-2	TRBV4-3	-	TGCGCCAGCAGCCCGGGACTAGCGGGGGTTACCGGGGAGCTGTTTTTT	CASSPGLAGVTGELFF
TRBD1	TRBJ1-1	TRBV6-5	-	TGTGCCAGCAGTTACACAGGGGGCGCGAACACTGAAGCTTTCTTT	CASSYTGGANTEAFF
TRBD1	TRBJ1-1	TRBV28	once	TGTGCCAGCAGCTGGGACAGGGCAATCCTGAACACTGAAGCTTTCTTT	CASSWDRAILNTEAFF
-	TRBJ1-2	TRBV27	-	TGTGCCAGCAGTCCGGGGATGGGCTATGGCTACACCTTC	CASSPGMGYGYTF